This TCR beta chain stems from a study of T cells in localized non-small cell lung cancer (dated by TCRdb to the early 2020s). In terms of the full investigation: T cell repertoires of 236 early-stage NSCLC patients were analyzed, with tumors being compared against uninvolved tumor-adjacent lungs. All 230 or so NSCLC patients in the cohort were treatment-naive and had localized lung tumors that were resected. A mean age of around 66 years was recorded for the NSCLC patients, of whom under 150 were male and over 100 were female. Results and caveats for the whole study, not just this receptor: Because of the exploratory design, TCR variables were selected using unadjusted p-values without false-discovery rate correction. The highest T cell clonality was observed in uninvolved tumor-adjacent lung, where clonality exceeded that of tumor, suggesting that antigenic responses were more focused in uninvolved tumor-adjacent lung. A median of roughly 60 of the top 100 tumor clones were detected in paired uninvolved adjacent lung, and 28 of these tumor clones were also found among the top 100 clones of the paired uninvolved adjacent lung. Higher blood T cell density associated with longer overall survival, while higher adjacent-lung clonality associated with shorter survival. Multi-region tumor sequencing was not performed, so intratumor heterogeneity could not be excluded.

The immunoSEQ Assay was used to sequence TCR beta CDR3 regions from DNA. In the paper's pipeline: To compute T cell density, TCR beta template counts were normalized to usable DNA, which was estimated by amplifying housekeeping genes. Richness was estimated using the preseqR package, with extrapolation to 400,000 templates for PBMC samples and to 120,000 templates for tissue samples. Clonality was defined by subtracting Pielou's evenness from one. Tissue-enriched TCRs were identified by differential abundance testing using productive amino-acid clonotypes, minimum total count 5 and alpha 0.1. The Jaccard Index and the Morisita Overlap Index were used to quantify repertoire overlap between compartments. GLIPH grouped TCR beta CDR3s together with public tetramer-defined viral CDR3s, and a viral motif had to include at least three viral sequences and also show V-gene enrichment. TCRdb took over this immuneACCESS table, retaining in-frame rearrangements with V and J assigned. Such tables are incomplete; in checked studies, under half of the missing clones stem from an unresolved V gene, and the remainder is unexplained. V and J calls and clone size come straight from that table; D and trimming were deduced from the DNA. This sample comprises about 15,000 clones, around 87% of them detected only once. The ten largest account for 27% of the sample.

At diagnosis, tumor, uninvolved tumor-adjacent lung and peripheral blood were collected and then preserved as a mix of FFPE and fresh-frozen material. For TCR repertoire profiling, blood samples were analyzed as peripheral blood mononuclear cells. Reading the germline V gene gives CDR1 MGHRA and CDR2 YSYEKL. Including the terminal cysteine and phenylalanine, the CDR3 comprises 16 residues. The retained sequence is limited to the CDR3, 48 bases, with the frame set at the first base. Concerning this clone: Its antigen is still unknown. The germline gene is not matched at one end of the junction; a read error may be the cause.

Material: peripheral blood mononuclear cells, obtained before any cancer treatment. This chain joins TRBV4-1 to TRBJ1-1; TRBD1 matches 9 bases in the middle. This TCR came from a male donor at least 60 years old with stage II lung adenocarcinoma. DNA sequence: TGCGCCAGCAGCCAAGATGGGACAGGGAGGAACGCTGAAGCTTTCTTT. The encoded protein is CASSQDGTGRNAEAFF.